The clone carrying this T cell receptor (beta chain) is a singleton in its sample. Its target is not known. Sequenced by immunoSEQ multiplex PCR; TCRdb stores in-frame clones only, minus some. The sample holds 55,000 to 60,000 clones, roughly 90% seen once. Every one of the patients relapsed after autologous stem cell transplantation (brentuximab vedotin exposure was variable). Responses achieved at best were complete response, partial response or progressive disease. Trimming removed 0 bases at V and 9 bases at J, with 12 bases between. The CDR3 extends over 14 amino acids. CDR1 is SGHKS, CDR2 YYEKEE, per germline (reference sequence). The sample comes from a study of PD-1 blockade in classical Hodgkin lymphoma. Study-wide background: With a 2-week interval, patients received intravenous nivolumab at 3 mg/kg.

Study-level findings and limits: Similar baseline diversity was found in complete responders and newly diagnosed patients. Reported baseline diversity: healthy donors highest, relapsed/refractory patients lowest.

Sequencing was performed on peripheral blood mononuclear cells (PBMCs), taken before the second cycle of nivolumab. The chain links TRBV5-5 to TRBJ1-4; possibly TRBD1 for D (5 bases). The sequence was collected from a human donor with classical Hodgkin lymphoma. CDR3 nucleotides: TGTGCCAGCAGCTTGGAAGGGGATAGGCAAAAACTGTTTTTT. Translation: CASSLEGDRQKLFF.